Presented here are 27 T cell receptor beta chains from one specimen sequenced in a study of blood T cells in healthy people across ages. Then a second PCR, running about 6 to 11 cycles, was carried out with a sample-barcoded 5' primer and a J-beta primer mix. TCRdb called the 5' RACE reads again in MiXCR, with one record for every CDR3 protein. The repertoire includes around 1,600,000 distinct CDR3 sequences, about 42% of them detected once, and 4% sits in the top ten. Sequencing was done on a sample of blood. The receptors here all came from a woman between 18 and 29 years old in good health.

This clonotype was recorded once. The chain carries TRBV10-3 and TRBJ2-5, with 8 bases identical to TRBD2. The CDR3 spans 17 residues. J was trimmed by 1 base and V by 0 bases; bases with no gene match: 7. Germline CDR1 ENHRY, CDR2 SYGVKD. The CDR3 nucleotides are TGTGCCATCAGTGAGTCGAAGTCTAGCGGGTTCCAAGAGACCCAGTACTTC. Translated: CAISESKSSGFQETQYF.

J is TRBJ1-2 and V is TRBV29-1; a weak D match, TRBD1 (5 bases). Between the trimmed V and J ends, which lost 4 bases and 10 bases, there was a span of 22 bases. The CDR3 covers 14 residues. Germline V gene sequence: CDR1 SQVTM, CDR2 ANQGSEA. CDR3 nucleotides: TGCAGCGTTGCGACAGCACCTAAGTACGCTCTCTACACCTTC. Translated, it gives CSVATAPKYALYTF.

This clonotype has only a few counts. This rearrangement joins TRBV27 to TRBJ1-6; TRBD1 aligns across 7 bases. This CDR3 is built from 15 residues. The V gene end was trimmed by 11 bases and the J gene end by 3 bases; junction bases not matched to a gene: 10. Germline CDR1 and CDR2: MNHEY and SMNVEV (reference sequence). CDR3 DNA sequence: TGTGCCTCCCGGGACAGTGGTTTCTATAATTCACCCCTCCACTTT. This encodes CASRDSGFYNSPLHF.

This clonotype was recorded once. The CDR3 does not end in the conserved phenylalanine or tryptophan, so this is likely a read error. The V call is TRBV25-1, the J call TRBJ2-1; TRBD2 aligns across 10 bases. J was trimmed by 9 bases and V by 8 bases; bases with no gene match: 13. The CDR3 covers 15 residues. The germline gives CDR1 MGHDK, CDR2 SYGVNS. The CDR3 nucleotides read TGTGCCAGCTCGGCCCCAGCGGGAGGGCCGGGTGAGCAGTTCTCC. This translates into CASSAPAGGPGEQFS.

The genes are TRBV27 and TRBJ2-2; D is unresolved. Trimming removed 5 bases at V and 6 bases at J, with 10 bases between. Germline V gene lookup returns CDR1 MNHEY and CDR2 SMNVEV (reference sequence). This CDR3 spans 13 amino acids. CDR3 residues: CASSVTVAGELFF. The CDR3, as DNA: TGTGCCAGCAGTGTAACGGTGGCCGGGGAGCTGTTTTTT.

The V call is TRBV28, the J call TRBJ2-1, with 9 bases lining up with TRBD2. V gave up 3 bases and J gave up 9 bases; unmatched junction bases: 6. The CDR3 is 14 residues long. Germline values: CDR1 MDHEN, CDR2 SYDVKM. The CDR3 region is CASSFAGGPFEQFF. In DNA form, the CDR3 reads TGTGCCAGCAGTTTTGCGGGAGGGCCCTTTGAGCAGTTCTTC.

Only a few counts were recorded for this clonotype. The genes are TRBV6-6 and TRBJ1-2; a possible D gene is TRBD1 (5 bases). CDR1 is MNHNY and CDR2 is SVGAGI in the germline V gene (reference sequence). This CDR3 region has 13 residues. Trimming took 6 bases from V and 7 from J, leaving 15 bases between them. The CDR3 region has the DNA TGTGCCAGCAGGGACCTTCAGGGCGTTGGCTACACCTTC. It yields the protein CASRDLQGVGYTF.

This chain joins TRBV6-6 and TRBJ1-2, with a weak D call TRBD1 (5 bases). Germline V gene lookup returns CDR1 MNHNY and CDR2 SVGAGI (reference sequence). V dropped 10 bases and J dropped 5 bases, with 17 bases sitting between them. CDR3 length equals 13 residues. The CDR3 protein is CATFGGFSYGYTF. In nucleotides, the CDR3 is TGTGCCACGTTCGGGGGGTTCAGTTATGGCTACACCTTC.

The chain uses TRBV7-3 and TRBJ2-5; possibly TRBD1 or TRBD2 for D (5 bases each). Germline V CDR1 and CDR2: SGHTA, FQGTGA. Between the trimmed V and J ends, which lost 5 bases and 11 bases, there was a span of 15 bases. This CDR3 comprises 12 residues. The CDR3 coding sequence is TGTGCCAGCAGCGAGGGGAATAGTGAGCAGTACTTC. Translating gives CASSEGNSEQYF.

This clonotype was seen only a few times. The chain uses TRBV7-6 and TRBJ2-1; 10 bases line up with TRBD2. The trim removed 1 base at V and 10 bases at J, leaving 7 bases unmatched. Germline-derived CDR1 and CDR2 are SGHVS and FNYEAQ. This CDR3 is 15 amino acids long. The CDR3 bases are TGTGCCAGCAGCTTAGGGGCTAGCGGGGGAGGAGAGCAGTTCTTC. Translation: CASSLGASGGGEQFF.

This clonotype was observed a few times. The chain joins TRBV5-1 to TRBJ2-7, with D perhaps matching TRBD1 (5 bases). The CDR3 has 15 residues. CDR1 and CDR2 (germline): SGHRS, YFSETQ. V dropped 0 bases and J dropped 3 bases, with 13 bases sitting between them. The CDR3 sequence is CASSLETAGCYEQYF. CDR3 coding DNA: TGCGCCAGCAGCTTGGAGACGGCAGGGTGCTACGAGCAGTACTTC.

This chain uses TRBV6-5 with TRBJ2-1, with a possible D match to TRBD1 (6 bases). Looked up from germline, CDR1 is MNHEY and CDR2 is SVGAGI. The CDR3 consists of 12 residues. Trimming removed 6 bases at V and 7 bases at J, with 10 bases between. CDR3 sequence reads: CASRPDSNEQFF. In DNA, the CDR3 is TGTGCCAGCAGACCGGACAGTAATGAGCAGTTCTTC.

The table lists this clonotype with a few counts. This chain joins TRBV6-5 and TRBJ1-1; unclear D gene. Germline V CDR1 and CDR2: MNHEY, SVGAGI. Trimming left V 0 bases short and J 4 bases short, with 6 bases between. The CDR3 totals 13 residues. CDR3 in amino acids: CASSYSTPTEAFF. In DNA, the CDR3 is TGTGCCAGCAGTTACTCGACTCCCACTGAAGCTTTCTTT.

The chain employs TRBV20-1 and TRBJ2-5; no firm D call. Matching the DNA end better, TRBJ2-7 makes the J call doubtful. Per germline, CDR1 DFQATT and CDR2 SNEGSKA (reference sequence). This CDR3 has 13 residues. This CDR3 is CSARVSNRAEQYF. For the CDR3, the DNA is TGCAGTGCTAGAGTCTCGAACAGAGCCGAGCAGTACTTC.

This clonotype was counted at least ten times. This chain uses TRBV7-2 with TRBJ2-7; 9 bases line up with TRBD1. The CDR3 is made up of 13 amino acids. Trimming at V came to 4 bases and at J to 3 bases, leaving 1 base not matched to a gene. Per the germline V gene, CDR1 is SGHTA and CDR2 is FQGNSA. CDR3 in amino acids: CASSWDRDYEQYF. The CDR3 region has the DNA TGTGCCAGCAGCTGGGACAGGGACTACGAGCAGTACTTC.

V gene TRBV20-1 combines with J gene TRBJ1-1, with D unresolved. The germline gives CDR1 DFQATT, CDR2 SNEGSKA (reference sequence). The CDR3 is 14 residues long. Trimming stripped 3 bases from V and 1 base from J, with 12 bases between. In DNA, the CDR3 is TGCAGTGCTAGTGTAACCCTGACGAACACTGAAGCTTTCTTT. Translation: CSASVTLTNTEAFF.

The J gene is TRBJ2-1, the V gene TRBV20-1; D ambiguous. The V end lost 4 bases, the J end lost 4 bases, and 11 bases lay between the germline ends. The V gene's germline CDR1 is DFQATT and CDR2 SNEGSKA (reference sequence). CDR3 length: 13 residues. CDR3 sequence reads: CSAKGQKYNEQFF. CDR3 nucleotides: TGCAGTGCTAAAGGCCAGAAGTACAATGAGCAGTTCTTC.

The CDR3 protein is CASRLRAGDSPLHF. CDR3 sequence (DNA): TGTGCCAGCAGACTGAGGGCAGGGGACTCACCCCTCCACTTT. This chain joins TRBV14 and TRBJ1-6; D is perhaps TRBD1 (6 bases). From germline, CDR1 is SGHDN and CDR2 FVKESK. CDR3 size: 14 residues. V gave up 6 bases and J gave up 10 bases, with 16 bases separating them.

The chain joins TRBV20-1 to TRBJ1-1; maybe TRBD1 (5 bases). Germline V gene sequence: CDR1 DFQATT, CDR2 SNEGSKA (reference sequence). V was cut by 5 bases and J by 4 bases, with 14 bases left in between. The CDR3 contains 13 residues. CDR3 DNA: TGCAGTGCTCGGGCCAGGGCGAGCACTGAAGCTTTCTTT. This codes for CSARARASTEAFF.

V usage is TRBV6-1 and J usage is TRBJ1-1; D ambiguous. V shed 3 bases and J shed 0 bases, with 5 bases lying between them. CDR1 is MNHNS, CDR2 SASEGT, per germline. The CDR3 is 13 amino acids. CDR3 DNA: TGTGCCAGCAGTGAGTTAGTGAACACTGAAGCTTTCTTT. The encoded protein is CASSELVNTEAFF.

This clonotype was seen many times. The rearrangement links TRBV12-3 or TRBV12-4 to TRBJ1-2; D gene uncertain. This CDR3 is built from 12 residues. V lost 5 bases and J 4 bases, leaving 8 bases between the germline ends. Here the CDR3 DNA reads TGTGCCAGCAGTGGAATAGGCTATGGCTACACCTTC. It specifies CASSGIGYGYTF.

This clonotype was counted ten times or more. The chain couples TRBV4-1 to TRBJ1-5, with TRBD1 identical over 9 bases. In germline, CDR1 is MGHRA, CDR2 YSYEKL. The CDR3 runs 16 residues. Unmatched junction bases numbered 7, after V lost 1 base and J lost 6 bases. The CDR3 is CASSQGDRVVGQPQHF. The CDR3 nucleotides read TGCGCCAGCAGCCAAGGGGACAGGGTCGTAGGTCAGCCCCAGCATTTT.

Of note for this clonotype: An end of the junction does not agree with germline; a read error may underlie this. The rearrangement uses TRBV25-1 and TRBJ1-6, with no clear D. CDR3 length: 12 amino acids. Looked up from germline, CDR1 is MGHDK and CDR2 is SYGVNS. The CDR3 spells CASSEFRSPPHF. The DNA of the CDR3 is TGTGCCAGCAGTGAATTTCGTTCACCCCCCCACTTT.

This clonotype was picked up a small number of times. The V and J genes are TRBV12-3 or TRBV12-4 and TRBJ2-1; D uncertain. Deletions cut 3 bases from V and 1 base from J, with 13 bases between. This CDR3 has 16 amino acids. CDR3 nucleotide sequence: TGTGCCAGCAGTTTGGCGGATGGAACATCCTACAATGAGCAGTTCTTC. Translating gives CASSLADGTSYNEQFF.

This clonotype was counted only a few times. The J gene is TRBJ2-3, the V gene TRBV20-1; D is tentatively TRBD1 or TRBD2 (5 bases each). The V and J ends lost 4 bases and 3 bases respectively, with 17 bases between them. The CDR3 is 15 amino acids. In germline, CDR1 is DFQATT, CDR2 SNEGSKA (reference sequence). The CDR3 sequence is CSATASGWGTDTQYF. In DNA, the CDR3 is TGCAGTGCTACCGCCAGCGGATGGGGGACAGATACGCAGTATTTT.

This clonotype was counted only a few times. This chain uses TRBV4-3 with TRBJ1-1, with D possibly TRBD1 on 5 matching bases. This CDR3 contains 16 residues. Germline-derived CDR1 and CDR2 are LGHNA and YSLEER. Trimming left V 1 base short and J 5 bases short, with 17 bases between. The CDR3 protein is CASSQGEQGRSTEAFF. CDR3 nucleotide sequence: TGCGCCAGCAGCCAAGGGGAGCAGGGAAGGAGTACTGAAGCTTTCTTT.

This clonotype was seen more than once but under ten times. This sequence joins TRBV4-3 and TRBJ1-1; D gene unclear. This CDR3 is built from 13 residues. Germline V CDR1 and CDR2: LGHNA, YSLEER. The germline V and J ends were trimmed by 0 bases and 3 bases, with 5 bases remaining between them. CDR3 residues: CASSQELDTEAFF. The CDR3, as DNA: TGCGCCAGCAGCCAAGAACTCGACACTGAAGCTTTCTTT.